The clone carrying this T cell receptor beta chain was recorded at least ten times. The CDR3 has 13 residues. Trimming took off 2 bases at V and 5 bases at J, with 9 bases between the two ends. Per the germline V gene, CDR1 is LGHNA and CDR2 is YSLEER. These data come from a study of T cells in Graves' hyperthyroidism and ophthalmopathy. Regions amplified from RNA transcripts were the TCR beta CDR3 regions. HTBI primers were used for first-round RT-PCR of the TCR CDR3. TCRdb called the multiplex PCR reads again in MiXCR, with one record for every CDR3 protein. The sample lists roughly 61,000 distinct CDR3 sequences; roughly half were seen once.

The clonotype originates from a woman aged 55-69 years with Graves' ophthalmopathy. The rearrangement links TRBV4-3 to TRBJ2-5; no firm D call. Material: blood. The CDR3 sequence is CASSQRALETQYF. The CDR3 DNA follows: TGCGCCAGCAGCCAAAGGGCCTTGGAGACCCAGTACTTC.